One sample yielded the 26 T cell receptor beta chains listed below, sequenced in a study of Ad26.COV2.S vaccination and SARS-CoV-2 variants. Treatment given: 19 received Ad26.COV2.S at low or high dose, single or two shots; roughly 5 received placebo; per-sample allocation not given. Sampling took place 63 days after the first vaccine or placebo injection. The method was immunoSEQ multiplex PCR; TCRdb's version includes in-frame clones alone and lacks a portion of them. The top ten clones hold around 3% of a sample with over 250,000 clones, approximately 89% of them seen once. The material was peripheral blood, obtained in a trial of Ad26.COV2.S vaccine versus placebo. The receptors come from a person aged 18 to 59 who received the Ad26.COV2.S COVID-19 vaccine or a placebo.

CDR3: CASSQIVQLNYGYTF. CDR3 DNA: TGCGCCAGCAGTCAAATAGTACAGCTTAACTATGGCTACACCTTC. The chain recombines TRBV23-1 with TRBJ1-2; D remains unclear. TRBV23-1 is an ORF, with its function uncertain. The length of the CDR3 is 15 residues. V was cut by 2 bases and J by 1 base, with 11 bases left in between.

The chain joins TRBV27 to TRBJ2-5; D unclear. CDR1 is MNHEY and CDR2 is SMNVEV in the germline V gene (reference sequence). V lost 5 bases and J lost 5, with 12 bases in between. The CDR3 loop spans 13 amino acids. CDR3 sequence: CASSKSFLETQYF. The DNA for the CDR3 is TGTGCCAGCAGTAAGAGCTTTCTCGAGACCCAGTACTTC.

The chain combines TRBV7-9 with TRBJ1-5; D unresolved. The CDR3 runs to 16 residues. V dropped 1 base and J dropped 0 bases, with 10 bases sitting between them. Germline CDR1 SEHNR, CDR2 FQNEAQ (reference sequence). The CDR3 reads CASSLVSRNSNQPQHF. The DNA of the CDR3 is TGTGCCAGCAGCTTAGTATCGCGGAATAGCAATCAGCCCCAGCATTTT.

The gene calls are TRBV9 and TRBJ1-4; possibly TRBD1 for D (6 bases). Germline CDR1 is SGDLS and CDR2 is YYNGEE. The CDR3 loop spans 15 amino acids. With 0 bases removed from V and 2 bases from J, the gap between germline ends came to 8 bases. CDR3 in DNA: TGTGCCAGCAGCGTAGCTCAGGGGACTAATGAAAAACTGTTTTTT. Amino acid sequence: CASSVAQGTNEKLFF.

The count of this clone is one. This chain links TRBV5-4 with TRBJ1-4; D is ambiguous. Between the trimmed V and J ends, which lost 3 bases and 3 bases, there was a span of 9 bases. This CDR3 is built from 14 residues. The germline V gene encodes CDR1 SGHNT and CDR2 YYREEE (reference sequence). In DNA form, the CDR3 reads TGTGCCAGCAGCTCCAGGAGCCCTAATGAAAAACTGTTTTTT. Protein: CASSSRSPNEKLFF.

Worth noting for this clone: The sample contains more than one DNA sequence encoding this CDR3. The chain combines TRBV6-5 with TRBJ1-2; no reliable D call. Trimming pared 2 bases from V and 2 bases from J, leaving 6 bases between. CDR1 and CDR2 (germline): MNHEY, SVGAGI. The CDR3 contains 13 residues. CDR3 amino acids: CASSYDSNYGYTF. DNA for the CDR3: TGTGCCAGCAGTTACGACTCGAACTATGGCTACACCTTC.

This clone was observed a handful of times. The rearrangement joins TRBV10-3 to TRBJ1-6, with TRBD1 as a possible D gene (6 bases). Germline CDR1 and CDR2: ENHRY and SYGVKD. With 1 base removed from V and 4 bases from J, the gap between germline ends came to 11 bases. The CDR3 runs to 16 residues. CDR3 amino acids: CAISEFGTNYNSPLHF. CDR3 coding DNA: TGTGCCATCAGTGAGTTCGGGACAAATTATAATTCACCCCTCCACTTT.

The chain employs TRBV7-9 and TRBJ1-2; D gene unclear. Per germline, CDR1 SEHNR and CDR2 FQNEAQ (reference sequence). The CDR3 is 16 residues long. Trimming pared 1 base from V and 4 bases from J, leaving 16 bases between. The CDR3 region is CASSLEVSSPFYGYTF. The CDR3 nucleotides are TGTGCCAGCAGCTTAGAGGTTTCCTCTCCTTTCTATGGCTACACCTTC.

The V and J genes are TRBV11-3 and TRBJ2-1, with D hard to call. Germline loops: CDR1 SGHNT, CDR2 YENEEA. This CDR3 is built from 11 residues. Trimming took off 5 bases at V and 5 bases at J, with 4 bases between the two ends. In nucleotides, the CDR3 is TGTGCCAGCAGCGCGGACAATGAGCAGTTCTTC. Its protein is CASSADNEQFF.

This chain joins TRBV7-2 and TRBJ2-1; D unclear. The CDR3 has 14 amino acids. Trimming took off 1 base at V and 7 bases at J, with 11 bases between the two ends. CDR1 and CDR2 from the germline V gene are SGHTA and FQGNSA. CDR3 DNA sequence: TGTGCCAGCAGCTTAGGTGGTGCGATGAATGAGCAGTTCTTC. Its protein is CASSLGGAMNEQFF.

V usage is TRBV3-1 (or the pseudogene TRBV3-2) and J usage is TRBJ1-6, with D maybe TRBD1 (6 bases). The length of the CDR3 is 16 residues. Germline V gene data show CDR1 as LGHDT and CDR2 as YNNKEL (reference sequence). Trimming removed 3 bases at V and 2 bases at J, with 11 bases between. CDR3 nucleotide sequence: TGTGCCAGCAGCCAGTACAGGGCCCCCTATAATTCACCCCTCCACTTT. Residues: CASSQYRAPYNSPLHF.

The rearrangement links TRBV12-3 or TRBV12-4 to TRBJ1-5, with D possibly being TRBD1 (6 bases). The V gene lost 6 bases and the J gene lost 6 bases, with 12 bases spanning the gap. This CDR3 has 13 residues. CDR3 protein: CASRDQGSQPQHF. The DNA for the CDR3 is TGTGCCAGCAGGGACCAGGGGAGTCAGCCCCAGCATTTT.

The rearrangement links TRBV19 to TRBJ2-6, with D possibly TRBD1 on 6 matching bases. V lost 3 bases, J lost 3 bases, and 12 bases lay in between. The CDR3 runs 16 residues. Germline CDR1 is LNHDA and CDR2 is SQIVND (reference sequence). In nucleotides, the CDR3 is TGTGCCAGTAGTATCGACTTCAGGGGTGGGGCCAACGTCCTGACTTTC. As protein: CASSIDFRGGANVLTF.

The chain joins TRBV7-9 to TRBJ1-5; TRBD1 matches at 9 bases. CDR1 is SEHNR and CDR2 is FQNEAQ in the germline V gene (reference sequence). The CDR3 length is 17 residues. Losses at the gene ends were 2 bases for V and 6 bases for J; bases not matched to a gene: 11. The CDR3 bases are TGTGCCAGCAGCTTAAGGACAGGGGAGGCTTGGGTTCAGCCCCAGCATTTT. Residues: CASSLRTGEAWVQPQHF.

J is TRBJ2-3 and V is TRBV5-1, with 9 positions matching TRBD2. Unmatched junction bases numbered 3, after V lost 4 bases and J lost 0 bases. This CDR3 spans 15 amino acids. Germline V gives CDR1 SGHRS, CDR2 YFSETQ. CDR3 sequence (DNA): TGCGCCAGCAGCCCCCTAGCGGGGAGCACAGATACGCAGTATTTT. Its protein is CASSPLAGSTDTQYF.

The J gene is TRBJ2-1, the V gene TRBV6-5; 12 bases agree with TRBD2. J gave up 8 bases and V 10 bases, and 12 bases lay outside the gene matches. This CDR3 contains 15 residues. Germline CDR1 MNHEY, CDR2 SVGAGI. CDR3 loop: CATRPVGLAGYEQFF. Written as DNA, the CDR3 is TGTGCCACCAGGCCCGTAGGACTAGCGGGGTATGAGCAGTTCTTC.

DNA of the CDR3: TGTGCCAGTACCCTGAATGGGGCCTTCTATGGAGCTTTCTTT. Protein product: CASTLNGAFYGAFF. This chain links TRBV19 with TRBJ1-1; D is perhaps TRBD1 (5 bases). Trimming cost V 7 bases and J 10 bases, with 22 bases left between them. The CDR3 length is 14 residues. Per the germline V gene, CDR1 is LNHDA and CDR2 is SQIVND (reference sequence).

This sequence joins TRBV6-5 and TRBJ1-1, with D tentatively TRBD1 (6 bases). With 2 bases removed from V and 1 base from J, the gap between germline ends came to 11 bases. Looked up from germline, CDR1 is MNHEY and CDR2 is SVGAGI. There are 15 residues in the CDR3. CDR3 in amino acids: CASSYPGQTNTEAFF. The CDR3 DNA follows: TGTGCCAGCAGTTACCCTGGACAGACGAACACTGAAGCTTTCTTT.

The chain carries TRBV5-6 and TRBJ2-1, with 8 nucleotides matching TRBD2. The CDR3 sequence is 16 residues long. Unmatched junction bases numbered 8, after V lost 0 bases and J lost 6 bases. From germline, CDR1 is SGHDT and CDR2 YYEEEE. This chain's CDR3 is CASSLVWAGGGNEQFF. CDR3 DNA sequence: TGTGCCAGCAGCTTGGTTTGGGCGGGAGGAGGCAATGAGCAGTTCTTC.

As DNA, the CDR3 is TGTGCCAGCAGCTTAGTGCCCGGGACCGGGGAGCTGTTTTTT. Translating it yields CASSLVPGTGELFF. The rearrangement links TRBV7-9 to TRBJ2-2, with unresolved D. V lost 1 base and J lost 5, with 8 bases in between. The CDR3 is made up of 14 amino acids. Germline assignment: CDR1 SEHNR and CDR2 FQNEAQ (reference sequence).

This rearrangement joins TRBV19 to TRBJ2-7; possibly TRBD1 for D (6 bases). The V gene lost 11 bases and the J gene lost 2 bases, with 19 bases spanning the gap. This CDR3 contains 14 residues. CDR1 LNHDA and CDR2 SQIVND come from the germline V gene (reference sequence). DNA of the CDR3: TGTGCCGTTCCTGGACAGTGCTTTCCCTACGAGCAGTACTTC. It specifies CAVPGQCFPYEQYF.

The chain is built from TRBV5-5 and TRBJ1-1, with D hard to call. The CDR3 covers 15 residues. V was pared by 1 base and J by 5 bases, with 15 bases between. Germline CDR1 and CDR2: SGHKS and YYEKEE (reference sequence). DNA of the CDR3: TGTGCCAGCAGCTTGATTGCAGAGTCCTGGACTGAAGCTTTCTTT. Translated: CASSLIAESWTEAFF. Full variable domain (remainder filled in from reference TRBV5-5 and TRBJ1-1): DAGVTQSPTHLIKTRGQQVTLRCSPISGHKSVSWYQQVLGQGPQFIFQYYEKEERGRGNFPDRFSARQFPNYSSELNVNALLLGDSALYLCASSLIAESWTEAFFGQGTRLTVV.

Of note for this clone: Other DNA sequences within the sample encode an identical CDR3. V and J are TRBV11-3 and TRBJ2-2, with D possibly TRBD1 on 6 matching bases. Looked up from germline, CDR1 is SGHNT and CDR2 is YENEEA. Trimming removed 6 bases from V and 6 bases from J, with 8 bases in between. The CDR3 contains 12 residues. The CDR3 spells CASSGGAGELFF. For the CDR3, the DNA is TGTGCCAGCAGTGGGGGCGCCGGGGAGCTGTTTTTT.

J is TRBJ1-2 and V is TRBV27; D is unclear. The CDR3 has 13 residues. CDR1 is MNHEY, CDR2 SMNVEV, per germline (reference sequence). Trimming removed 0 bases from V and 4 bases from J, with 6 bases in between. The CDR3 sequence: CASSLSRGYGYTF. The DNA for the CDR3 is TGTGCCAGCAGTTTATCGCGGGGCTATGGCTACACCTTC.

The J gene is TRBJ1-2, the V gene TRBV23-1; a weak D match, TRBD1 (6 bases). TRBV23-1 is known as an ORF, though its function is uncertain. This CDR3 spans 15 amino acids. The ends were cut back, 6 bases at V and 7 bases at J, with 21 bases in the middle. The CDR3 here is CASSPPGQREFGYTF. CDR3 sequence (DNA): TGCGCCAGCAGCCCCCCGGGACAAAGGGAATTTGGCTACACCTTC.

V and J are TRBV5-4 and TRBJ2-7, with 11 bases that match TRBD2. Germline values: CDR1 SGHNT, CDR2 YYREEE (reference sequence). This CDR3 is built from 15 residues. V shed 0 bases and J 4 bases; nucleotides not matched to a gene: 3. The CDR3 is CASSLAGTSGYEQYF. CDR3 in DNA: TGTGCCAGCAGCTTGGCGGGGACTAGCGGTTACGAGCAGTACTTC.